This TCR beta chain was obtained from a study of vaccination effects on CD4 cells after COVID-19. Comment on this clone: No antigen is known for it.

Trimming stripped 4 bases from V and 0 bases from J, with 4 bases between. The germline CDR1 and CDR2 sequences are MNHEY and SVGEGT. The CDR3 is 13 residues long. Antigen-specific CD4+ T cell clonotypes were called by their expansion after viral peptide-pool culture in ViraFEST. When around nine days of culture had elapsed, CD4+ T cells were isolated. Documented for the person is a PCR-confirmed SARS-CoV-2 infection occurring between March and December 2020. Sequencing was performed with immunoSEQ multiplex PCR; in TCRdb, only in-frame clones are kept and a portion is missing. The sample carries 30,000 to 45,000 clones, around two thirds recorded once.

The chain links TRBV6-2 or TRBV6-3 to TRBJ1-3; no clear D. The material sequenced was CD4+ T cells from PBMCs cultured with HCoV-NL63 spike peptides, taken before COVID-19 vaccination. This clonotype originated in a human donor who had a prior SARS-CoV-2 infection. The CDR3 sequence is CASSWSSGNTIYF. The CDR3 nucleotides read TGTGCCAGCAGTTGGAGCTCTGGAAACACCATATATTTT.